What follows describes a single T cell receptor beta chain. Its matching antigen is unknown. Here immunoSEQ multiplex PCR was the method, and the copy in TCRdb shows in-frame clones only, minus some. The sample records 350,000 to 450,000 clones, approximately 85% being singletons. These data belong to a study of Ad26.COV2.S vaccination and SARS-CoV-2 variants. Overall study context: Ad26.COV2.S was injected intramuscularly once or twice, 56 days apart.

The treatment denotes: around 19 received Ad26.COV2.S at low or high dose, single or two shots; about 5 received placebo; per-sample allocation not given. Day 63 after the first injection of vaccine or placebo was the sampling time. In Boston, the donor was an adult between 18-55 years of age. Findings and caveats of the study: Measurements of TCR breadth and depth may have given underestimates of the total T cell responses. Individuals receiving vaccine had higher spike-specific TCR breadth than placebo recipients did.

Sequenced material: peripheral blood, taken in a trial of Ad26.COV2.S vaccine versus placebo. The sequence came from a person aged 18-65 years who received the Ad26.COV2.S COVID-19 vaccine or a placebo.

The CDR3 region is CASSPREGLDHNEQFF. The CDR3 DNA sequence: TGTGCCAGCTCACCAAGGGAAGGGTTGGACCACAATGAGCAGTTCTTC. This chain uses TRBV18 with TRBJ2-1; D is unclear. CDR1 is KGHSH and CDR2 is LQKENI in the germline V gene. The ends were cut back, 2 bases at V and 5 bases at J, with 16 bases in the middle. This CDR3 is built from 16 residues.